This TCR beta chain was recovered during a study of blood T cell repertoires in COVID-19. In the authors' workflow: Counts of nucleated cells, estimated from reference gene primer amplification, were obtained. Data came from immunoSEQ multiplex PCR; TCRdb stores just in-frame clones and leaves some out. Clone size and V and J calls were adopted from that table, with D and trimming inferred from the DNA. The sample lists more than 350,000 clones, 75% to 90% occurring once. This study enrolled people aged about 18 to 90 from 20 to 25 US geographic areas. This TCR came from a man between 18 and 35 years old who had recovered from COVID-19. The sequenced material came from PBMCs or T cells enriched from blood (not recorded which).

Written as DNA, the CDR3 is TGTGCCAGCAGCTTAGTCACAGGGGGCGCTTCGAATGAGCAGTTCTTC. Translated: CASSLVTGGASNEQFF. The J gene is TRBJ2-1, the V gene TRBV7-9, with 9 bases lining up with TRBD1. The CDR3 length is 16 residues. V lost 1 base and J lost 7; bases outside the gene matches: 8. Germline V gene sequence: CDR1 SEHNR, CDR2 FQNEAQ (reference sequence).